This record covers a single TCR beta chain. No antigen is known for it. These data are taken from a study of cytomegalovirus exposure and HLA in healthy donors. Study-level results: According to the study, around 180 TCR beta chains were cytomegalovirus-associated. No immune exposure information besides CMV serostatus was available.

The CDR3 is made up of 15 amino acids. CDR1 is MNHGY, CDR2 SAAAGT, per germline. V lost 0 bases and J 2 bases, leaving 10 bases between the germline ends. A multiplex PCR was run with 60 Vbeta primers and 13 Jbeta primers. Sequencing used immunoSEQ multiplex PCR; TCRdb keeps in-frame clones, though not all of them. Of about 120,000 clones listed, nearly 75% are singletons. The chain combines TRBV6-8 with TRBJ1-2; TRBD1 is a possible D gene (6 bases). The sequenced sample was PBMCs. The clonotype comes from a man aged 30 to 39 in good health and CMV-seropositive. CDR3 coding DNA: TGTGCCAGCAGTTACTCGCGAGACAGGAACTATGGCTACACCTTC. Its protein is CASSYSRDRNYGYTF.